This passage covers 23 T cell receptor beta chains from one sample sequenced in a study of shared clonotypes between healthy human individuals. The table came from immunoSEQ multiplex PCR; TCRdb's copy has only in-frame clones and leaves some out. The sample has 2,500,000 or so clones, more than 80% seen once. The sequenced sample was naive CD4+ T cells sorted from blood. Documented subset: CD45RA+ positively selected. Every receptor here comes from a man aged 18 to 29 in good health.

Worth noting for this clone: The same CDR3 arises from other DNA sequences in this sample as well. The chain has TRBV5-1 and TRBJ2-5, with D possibly being TRBD1 or TRBD2 (5 bases each). Between the trimmed V and J ends, which lost 0 bases and 5 bases, there was a span of 14 bases. The CDR3 runs to 15 residues. Germline V gene data show CDR1 as SGHRS and CDR2 as YFSETQ. The CDR3 bases are TGCGCCAGCAGCTTGGACGGGACCTCAGGGGAGACCCAGTACTTC. Protein: CASSLDGTSGETQYF.

The chain recombines TRBV5-1 with TRBJ2-7; tentative D call: TRBD2 (5 bases). Germline CDR1 SGHRS, CDR2 YFSETQ. CDR3 size: 16 residues. Trimming left V 2 bases short and J 0 bases short, with 15 bases between. CDR3 nucleotides: TGCGCCAGCAGCTTCAGCGGTGATCCCACCTCCTACGAGCAGTACTTC. This encodes CASSFSGDPTSYEQYF.

The V and J genes are TRBV29-1 and TRBJ2-4; no clear D. V was pared by 5 bases and J by 5 bases, with 13 bases between. Germline V gives CDR1 SQVTM, CDR2 ANQGSEA. The CDR3 consists of 13 residues. The CDR3 reads CSVRPVSQNIQYF. CDR3 nucleotides: TGCAGCGTTCGCCCGGTGAGCCAAAACATTCAGTACTTC. Complete variable domain (other parts from reference TRBV29-1 and TRBJ2-4): SAVISQKPSRDICQRGTSLTIQCQVDSQVTMMFWYRQQPGQSLTLIATANQGSEATYESGFVIDKFPISRPNLTFSTLTVSNMSPEDSSIYLCSVRPVSQNIQYFGAGTRLSVL.

The CDR3 here is CASSLAATNYGYTF. The CDR3 coding sequence is TGTGCCAGCAGCTTAGCGGCGACTAACTATGGCTACACCTTC. The chain joins TRBV5-4 to TRBJ1-2; D remains ambiguous. Germline V gives CDR1 SGHNT, CDR2 YYREEE (reference sequence). CDR3 length: 14 residues. Trimming took off 2 bases at V and 0 bases at J, with 8 bases between the two ends.

V gene TRBV23-1 combines with J gene TRBJ2-7; TRBD1 matches at 8 bases. TRBV23-1 counts as an open reading frame of uncertain function. V dropped 8 bases and J dropped 5; count of bases not matched to a gene: 11. The CDR3 is 14 residues long. The CDR3 nucleotides read TGCGCCAGCGTAAACCCGGCGGACAGGGACGAGCAGTACTTC. This gives the protein CASVNPADRDEQYF.

The table lists this clone with a count of one. The V gene is TRBV5-4, the J gene TRBJ2-2; TRBD2 matches at 8 bases. In germline, CDR1 is SGHNT, CDR2 YYREEE (reference sequence). The CDR3 contains 16 residues. Trimming at V came to 4 bases and at J to 7 bases, leaving 12 bases not matched to a gene. For the CDR3, the DNA is TGTGCCAGCAGCCCTGGACTAGCCTCGGGACACGGGGAGCTGTTTTTT. It is translated as CASSPGLASGHGELFF.

The rearrangement joins TRBV9 to TRBJ1-3; D remains unclear. Trimming pared 1 base from V and 7 bases from J, leaving 12 bases between. This CDR3 spans 14 amino acids. From germline, CDR1 is SGDLS and CDR2 YYNGEE. The CDR3 DNA reads TGTGCCAGCAGCGTATTATCAATGGGGAACACCATATATTTT. Translation: CASSVLSMGNTIYF.

The chain recombines TRBV5-4 with TRBJ2-2; possible D gene TRBD2, 5 bases. Germline V lookup: CDR1 SGHNT, CDR2 YYREEE (reference sequence). The CDR3 totals 16 residues. V lost 0 bases and J lost 7, with 16 bases in between. CDR3 loop: CASSLVTVSGSGELFF. Written as DNA, the CDR3 is TGTGCCAGCAGCTTGGTTACGGTATCGGGGAGCGGGGAGCTGTTTTTT.

V usage is TRBV2 and J usage is TRBJ2-3; the D is unclear. Germline values: CDR1 SNHLY, CDR2 FYNNEI. Trimming pared 10 bases from V and 0 bases from J, leaving 20 bases between. This CDR3 region has 16 residues. The CDR3 protein is CATKGRVGYSTDTQYF. In DNA, the CDR3 is TGTGCCACTAAAGGAAGGGTTGGGTATAGCACAGATACGCAGTATTTT.

The gene calls are TRBV5-1 and TRBJ2-1; 11 positions agree with TRBD2. The V gene's germline CDR1 is SGHRS and CDR2 YFSETQ. The CDR3 runs 18 residues. The V gene end was trimmed by 4 bases and the J gene end by 3 bases; junction bases not matched to a gene: 12. CDR3 sequence reads: CASSLGATSGALYNEQFF. In DNA, the CDR3 is TGCGCCAGCAGCCTCGGGGCGACTAGCGGGGCCCTCTACAATGAGCAGTTCTTC.

The gene calls are TRBV6-6 and TRBJ2-7; D not resolved. The V gene's germline CDR1 is MNHNY and CDR2 SVGAGI (reference sequence). The CDR3 covers 14 residues. Trimming shortened V by 2 bases and J by 3 bases, and 11 bases separated the two germline ends. The CDR3: CASSYPDGDYEQYF. CDR3 in DNA: TGTGCCAGCAGTTACCCCGACGGTGACTACGAGCAGTACTTC.

In nucleotides, the CDR3 is TGTGCCGGAAGGACAGCTAGCAATCAGCCCCAGCATTTT. This encodes CAGRTASNQPQHF. The chain is built from TRBV6-1 and TRBJ1-5; possibly TRBD1 for D (6 bases). Germline V lookup: CDR1 MNHNS, CDR2 SASEGT. Between the trimmed V and J ends, which lost 11 bases and 0 bases, there was a span of 11 bases. The CDR3 has 13 residues.

This chain connects TRBV10-1 to TRBJ1-2; D unresolved. The V end lost 6 bases, the J end lost 1 base, and 9 bases lay between the germline ends. The CDR3 is 13 amino acids. Germline CDR1 WNHNN, CDR2 SYGVQD (reference sequence). CDR3 nucleotides: TGCGCCAGCAGCCGACAACTTAACTATGGCTACACCTTC. It translates to CASSRQLNYGYTF.

This chain uses TRBV2 with TRBJ1-3; 8 bases are shared with TRBD1. The CDR3 consists of 17 residues. The germline gives CDR1 SNHLY, CDR2 FYNNEI. The ends lost 4 bases at V and 0 bases at J; junction bases unmatched: 8. The chain's CDR3 is CASSVSGTGVSGNTIYF. The DNA of the CDR3 is TGTGCCAGCAGTGTATCCGGGACAGGCGTCTCTGGAAACACCATATATTTT. Filled out from reference TRBV2 and TRBJ1-3, the complete variable domain reads EPEVTQTPSHQVTQMGQEVILRCVPISNHLYFYWYRQILGQKVEFLVSFYNNEISEKSEIFDDQFSVERPDGSNFTLKIRSTKLEDSAMYFCASSVSGTGVSGNTIYFGEGSWLTVV.

The chain couples TRBV30 to TRBJ1-6; D remains unclear. Trimming cost V 8 bases and J 7 bases, with 15 bases left between them. The CDR3 consists of 13 residues. Germline lookup yields CDR1 GTSNPN and CDR2 SVGIG (reference sequence). CDR3 DNA sequence: TGTGCCGGGTCCAGAGGGTTCAATTCACCCCTCCACTTT. Protein product: CAGSRGFNSPLHF.

The chain joins TRBV6-6 to TRBJ2-1, with 10 bases aligning to TRBD2. V dropped 4 bases and J dropped 4; count of bases not matched to a gene: 1. The CDR3 is made up of 14 amino acids. Germline V gene lookup returns CDR1 MNHNY and CDR2 SVGAGI (reference sequence). CDR3 bases: TGTGCCAGCAGTTCTAGCGGGAGATACAATGAGCAGTTCTTC. Translating it yields CASSSSGRYNEQFF.

As regards this clone: In the same sample, other DNA sequences code for this CDR3. The chain carries TRBV7-9 and TRBJ2-7, with a possible D match to TRBD1 (5 bases). Germline V lookup: CDR1 SEHNR, CDR2 FQNEAQ (reference sequence). V lost 1 base and J 3 bases, leaving 7 bases between the germline ends. The CDR3 is 13 residues long. Here the CDR3 DNA reads TGTGCCAGCAGCTTAGGACAGTTCTACGAGCAGTACTTC. It yields the protein CASSLGQFYEQYF.

This clone came up once. This chain joins TRBV9 and TRBJ2-3; D is ambiguous. The CDR3 length is 15 residues. Trimming took off 4 bases at V and 5 bases at J, with 17 bases between the two ends. CDR1 and CDR2 (germline): SGDLS, YYNGEE. Here the CDR3 reads CASSLGPGELDTQYF. The CDR3 coding sequence is TGTGCCAGCAGCCTAGGACCCGGCGAACTAGATACGCAGTATTTT.

The rearrangement uses TRBV7-2 and TRBJ2-7; no definite D call. There are 13 residues in the CDR3. V was clipped by 0 bases and J by 0 bases, with 3 bases between them. CDR1 SGHTA and CDR2 FQGNSA come from the germline V gene. The CDR3: CASSLAHSYEQYF. The CDR3 DNA follows: TGTGCCAGCAGCTTAGCACACTCCTACGAGCAGTACTTC.

This chain's CDR3 is CASSKYLQGNGYTF. The CDR3 DNA reads as TGCGCCAGCAGCAAATACCTACAGGGGAATGGCTACACCTTC. The V gene is TRBV5-1, the J gene TRBJ1-2, with TRBD1 matching 7 bases. The V gene's germline CDR1 is SGHRS and CDR2 YFSETQ. J gave up 6 bases and V 4 bases, and 9 bases lay outside the gene matches. CDR3 length: 14 residues.

The chain combines TRBV5-6 with TRBJ2-5; the D is unclear. The CDR3 is made up of 15 amino acids. Trimming removed 4 bases from V and 6 bases from J, with 19 bases in between. Germline values: CDR1 SGHDT, CDR2 YYEEEE. Written as DNA, the CDR3 is TGTGCCAGCAGCCCAGTGGACGGTGAAGTAAAGACCCAGTACTTC. It encodes CASSPVDGEVKTQYF. Full variable domain (remainder filled in from reference TRBV5-6 and TRBJ2-5): DAGVTQSPTHLIKTRGQQVTLRCSPKSGHDTVSWYQQALGQGPQFIFQYYEEEERQRGNFPDRFSGHQFPNYSSELNVNALLLGDSALYLCASSPVDGEVKTQYFGPGTRLLVL.

In this sample, this clone turned up once. J is TRBJ2-3 and V is TRBV29-1; TRBD2 matches 13 bases. The CDR3 has 16 amino acids. After removal of 5 bases from V and 2 bases from J, the junction contained 7 bases not matched to a gene. CDR1 is SQVTM, CDR2 ANQGSEA, per germline. CDR3 DNA sequence: TGCAGCGTTTTCGGGACTAGCGGGGCTTCCACAGATACGCAGTATTTT. It yields the protein CSVFGTSGASTDTQYF.

This rearrangement joins TRBV9 to TRBJ2-5; 8 nucleotides match TRBD2. The ends lost 0 bases at V and 0 bases at J; junction bases unmatched: 4. Germline V gives CDR1 SGDLS, CDR2 YYNGEE. There are 16 residues in the CDR3. The CDR3 loop reads CASSVGSSGNQETQYF. The CDR3 DNA reads TGTGCCAGCAGCGTAGGGAGTAGCGGGAACCAAGAGACCCAGTACTTC.